The following is a TCR beta chain sequence with its context. What it binds is not known. This specimen comes from a study of cytomegalovirus exposure and HLA in healthy donors. Study-wide background: Researchers previously reported finding fewer than 120 million unique TCR beta sequences from about 179 million T cells.

V was trimmed by 0 bases and J by 4 bases, leaving 7 bases between them. Germline loops: CDR1 SGDLS, CDR2 YYNGEE. The CDR3 is made up of 13 amino acids. Primers: 60 Vbeta forward and 13 Jbeta reverse. Using immunoSEQ multiplex PCR, the repertoire was profiled, and TCRdb retains in-frame clones only, with some absent. The data contain some 55,000 clones, about 80% of them singletons. Study conclusions and caveats: There were 150 or so TCR beta chains listed as cytomegalovirus-associated.

The chain links TRBV9 to TRBJ1-2; D remains ambiguous. The specimen was PBMCs. The source of this sequence is a man aged 35-49 years in good health and CMV-seronegative. CDR3 nucleotides: TGTGCCAGCAGCGTAGGCAGTTCCTATGGCTACACCTTC. Encoded protein: CASSVGSSYGYTF.